This T cell receptor beta chain came from a study of CD8+ T cells in alopecia areata. Trimming took off 3 bases at V and 1 base at J, with 8 bases between the two ends. The CDR3 loop spans 13 amino acids. Germline CDR1 reads SQVTM; CDR2 reads ANQGSEA. Study conclusions and caveats: Lesional scalp displayed greater clonality than normal scalp, most notably in alopecia totalis/universalis. Clarity of TCR sharing across patients fell short of that in mice, possibly HLA-related. Normal skin's resident alphabeta T cells are sequenced alongside lesional scalp T cells.

Concerning this clone: Its antigen is unknown.

PBMCs yielded sorted CD4+ and CD8+ T cells. The sequencing template was cDNA reverse transcribed from extracted RNA. Method: immunoSEQ multiplex PCR; TCRdb's copy keeps in-frame clones and lacks some. The repertoire holds 90,000 to 120,000 clones, with approximately 60% as singletons. The clonotype originates from a human donor in good health. The sample taken for sequencing was CD8+ T cells sorted from blood. V usage is TRBV29-1 and J usage is TRBJ2-3; TRBD2 is a possible D gene (6 bases). As DNA, the CDR3 is TGCAGCGTTGACGGCGGGGGCACAGATACGCAGTATTTT. Translation: CSVDGGGTDTQYF.